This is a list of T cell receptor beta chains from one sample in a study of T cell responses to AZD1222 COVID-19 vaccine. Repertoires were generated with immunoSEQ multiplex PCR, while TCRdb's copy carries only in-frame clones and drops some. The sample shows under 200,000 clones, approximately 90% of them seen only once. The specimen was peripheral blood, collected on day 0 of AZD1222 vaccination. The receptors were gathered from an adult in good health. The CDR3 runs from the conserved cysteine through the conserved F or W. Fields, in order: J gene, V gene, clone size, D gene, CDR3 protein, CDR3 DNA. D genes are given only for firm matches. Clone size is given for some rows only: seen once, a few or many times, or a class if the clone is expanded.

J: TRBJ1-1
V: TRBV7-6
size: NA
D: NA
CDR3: CASSLMDTALNTEAFF
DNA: TGTGCCAGCAGCCTGATGGATACAGCCCTGAACACTGAAGCTTTCTTT

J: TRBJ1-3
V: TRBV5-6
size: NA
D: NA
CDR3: CASRPRGGPLSGNTIYF
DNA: TGTGCCAGCAGACCTCGTGGAGGCCCTCTCTCTGGAAACACCATATATTTT

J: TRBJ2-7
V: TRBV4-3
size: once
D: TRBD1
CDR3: CASSLFTGAYEQYF
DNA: TGCGCCAGCAGCCTGTTTACAGGGGCCTACGAGCAGTACTTC

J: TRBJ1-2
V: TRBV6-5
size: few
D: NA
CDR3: CASRTGTNYGYTF
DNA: TGTGCCTCCCGTACCGGTACTAACTATGGCTACACCTTC

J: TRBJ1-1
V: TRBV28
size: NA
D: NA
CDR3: CASSLLLTEAFF
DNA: TGTGCCAGCAGTTTATTACTCACTGAAGCTTTCTTT

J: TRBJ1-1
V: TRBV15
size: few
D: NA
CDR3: CATSREGNTEAFF
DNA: TGTGCCACCAGCAGAGAGGGGAACACTGAAGCTTTCTTT

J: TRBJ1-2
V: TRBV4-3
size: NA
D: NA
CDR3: CASSQDQGYGYTF
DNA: TGCGCCAGCAGCCAAGATCAGGGTTATGGCTACACCTTC

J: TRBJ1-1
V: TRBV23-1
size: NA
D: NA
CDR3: CASTPPYGLDTEAFF
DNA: TGCGCCAGCACCCCCCCCTATGGGTTGGACACTGAAGCTTTCTTT

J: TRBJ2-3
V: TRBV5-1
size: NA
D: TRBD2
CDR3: CASGSGGTQYF
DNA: TGCGCCAGCGGGAGCGGGGGGACGCAGTATTTT

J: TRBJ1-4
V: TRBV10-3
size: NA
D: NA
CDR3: CAISESGAANEKLFF
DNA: TGTGCCATCAGTGAGTCGGGGGCGGCTAATGAAAAACTGTTTTTT

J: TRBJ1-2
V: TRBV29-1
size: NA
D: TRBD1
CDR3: CSVETDRKRHYGYTF
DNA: TGCAGCGTTGAAACGGACAGGAAAAGGCACTATGGCTACACCTTC

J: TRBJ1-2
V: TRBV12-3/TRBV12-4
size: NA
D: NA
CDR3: CASTPHHNYGYTF
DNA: TGTGCCAGCACTCCACACCATAACTATGGCTACACCTTC

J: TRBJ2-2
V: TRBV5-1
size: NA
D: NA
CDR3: CASSLTQANTGELFF
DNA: TGCGCCAGCAGCTTAACACAGGCGAACACCGGGGAGCTGTTTTTT

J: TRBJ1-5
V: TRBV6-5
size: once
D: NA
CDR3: CASSYGQSGQPQHF
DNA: TGTGCCAGCAGTTACGGGCAGTCTGGTCAGCCCCAGCATTTT

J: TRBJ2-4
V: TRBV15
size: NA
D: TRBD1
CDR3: CATSRQGDLAKNIQYF
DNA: TGTGCCACCAGCAGACAGGGGGATTTGGCCAAAAACATTCAGTACTTC

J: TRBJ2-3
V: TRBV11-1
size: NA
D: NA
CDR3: CASSLAGASTDTQYF
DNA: TGTGCCAGCAGCTTAGCGGGGGCTAGCACAGATACGCAGTATTTT

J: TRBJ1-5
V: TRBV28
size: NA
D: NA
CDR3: CASSLRVVGNQPQHF
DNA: TGTGCCAGCAGTTTAAGGGTGGTAGGCAATCAGCCCCAGCATTTT

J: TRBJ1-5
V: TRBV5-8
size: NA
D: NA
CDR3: CASSLVYSPIGNQPQHF
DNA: TGTGCCAGCAGCTTGGTTTACAGCCCTATAGGCAATCAGCCCCAGCATTTT

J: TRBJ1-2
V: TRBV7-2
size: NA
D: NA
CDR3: CASSDPVISLYGYTF
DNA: TGTGCCAGCAGCGATCCCGTTATTTCTCTGTATGGCTACACCTTC

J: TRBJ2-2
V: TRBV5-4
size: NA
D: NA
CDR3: CASSLDMGLNTGELFF
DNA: TGTGCCAGCAGCTTGGACATGGGTTTGAACACCGGGGAGCTGTTTTTT

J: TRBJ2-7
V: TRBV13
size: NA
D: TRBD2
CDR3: CASSPRLAGGQGEQYF
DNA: TGTGCCAGCAGCCCCCGACTAGCGGGGGGCCAGGGCGAGCAGTACTTC

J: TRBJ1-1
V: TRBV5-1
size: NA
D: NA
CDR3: CASSMTGNTEAFF
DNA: TGCGCCAGCAGCATGACAGGGAACACTGAAGCTTTCTTT

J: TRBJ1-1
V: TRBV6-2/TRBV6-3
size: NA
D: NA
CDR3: CASSDPGGYTEAFF
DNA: TGTGCCAGCAGCGACCCTGGGGGTTACACTGAAGCTTTCTTT

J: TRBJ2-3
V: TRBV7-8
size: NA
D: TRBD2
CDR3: CASSPYGAGGISDTQYF
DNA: TGTGCCAGCAGCCCCTACGGGGCGGGGGGAATTTCAGATACGCAGTATTTT

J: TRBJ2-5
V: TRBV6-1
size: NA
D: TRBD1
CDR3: CASSERSGQVGETQYF
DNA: TGTGCCAGCAGTGAAAGGTCGGGACAGGTTGGAGAGACCCAGTACTTC

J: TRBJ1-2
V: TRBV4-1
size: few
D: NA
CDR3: CASSQVGGYTF
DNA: TGCGCCAGCAGCCAAGTTGGCGGCTACACCTTC

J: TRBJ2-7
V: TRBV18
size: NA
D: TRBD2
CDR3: CASSPRASGDEQYF
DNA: TGTGCCAGCTCACCACGGGCTAGCGGGGACGAGCAGTACTTC

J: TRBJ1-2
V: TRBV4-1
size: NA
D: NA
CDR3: CASSQGRTGNYGYTF
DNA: TGCGCCAGCAGCCAGGGCCGTACAGGGAACTATGGCTACACCTTC

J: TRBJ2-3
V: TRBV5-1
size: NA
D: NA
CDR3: CASSPAAGISTDTQYF
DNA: TGCGCCAGCAGCCCCGCTGCGGGGATAAGCACAGATACGCAGTATTTT